This passage covers 15 T cell receptor beta chains from one sample sequenced in a study of cytomegalovirus exposure and HLA in healthy donors. The PCR employed 60 Vbeta primers together with 13 Jbeta primers. Here immunoSEQ multiplex PCR was the method, and the copy in TCRdb shows in-frame clones only, minus some. In the table there are 130,000 or so clones, 75% to 80% of which are singletons. Specimen: PBMCs. The receptors shown here come from a woman aged 55-69 years in good health and CMV-seronegative.

The chain has TRBV6-5 and TRBJ1-1; 9 nucleotides line up with TRBD1. This CDR3 has 15 residues. In germline, CDR1 is MNHEY, CDR2 SVGAGI. V gave up 6 bases and J gave up 3 bases; unmatched junction bases: 8. This CDR3 reads CASRRTGVGYTEAFF. The CDR3 DNA is TGTGCCAGCAGACGGACAGGGGTCGGGTACACTGAAGCTTTCTTT.

The chain couples TRBV6-1 to TRBJ1-2; weak D call: TRBD1 (5 bases). Germline V gene lookup returns CDR1 MNHNS and CDR2 SASEGT. The CDR3 runs to 15 residues. V lost 0 bases to trimming and J lost 2 bases, with 10 bases between them. CDR3 sequence (DNA): TGTGCCAGCAGTGAAGCGGACATACCGAACTATGGCTACACCTTC. It codes for CASSEADIPNYGYTF.

V is TRBV6-1 and J is TRBJ2-3; 7 bases match TRBD1. After removal of 6 bases from V and 0 bases from J, the junction contained 6 bases not matched to a gene. The CDR3 loop spans 15 amino acids. CDR1 MNHNS and CDR2 SASEGT come from the germline V gene. Here the CDR3 DNA reads TGTGCCAGCAGCCGCAGACAGGGTAGCACAGATACGCAGTATTTT. Its translation: CASSRRQGSTDTQYF.

This clone was counted once. At one boundary the junction diverges from the germline segment, which might be a read error. For the CDR3, the DNA is TGTGCCAGCAGCCTGATCGGGTCCCCCCGTCTCTTC. It yields the protein CASSLIGSPRLF. The chain has TRBV11-2 and TRBJ2-1; D is unresolved. This CDR3 has 12 amino acids. Per germline, CDR1 SGHAT and CDR2 FQNNGV.

The V gene is TRBV19, the J gene TRBJ1-1; D might be TRBD1 (6 bases). Germline V CDR1 and CDR2: LNHDA, SQIVND (reference sequence). CDR3 size: 15 residues. The V end lost 1 base, the J end lost 1 base, and 10 bases lay between the germline ends. The CDR3 nucleotides read TGTGCCAGTAGTATAGGACAGGACCAGAACACTGAAGCTTTCTTT. This codes for CASSIGQDQNTEAFF.

In DNA, the CDR3 is TGTGCCAGCAGCTTCGGGATCTCTGGGGCCAACGTCCTGACTTTC. It encodes CASSFGISGANVLTF. The chain combines TRBV5-4 with TRBJ2-6; D might be TRBD2 (5 bases). V was shortened by 2 bases and J by 0 bases, with 6 bases between the two germline ends. Looked up from germline, CDR1 is SGHNT and CDR2 is YYREEE (reference sequence). The CDR3 totals 15 residues.

This clone has just a few counts. The V call is TRBV5-4, the J call TRBJ1-1, with D maybe TRBD1 (6 bases). Trimming took 0 bases from V and 2 from J, leaving 8 bases between them. The CDR3 extends over 14 amino acids. Germline CDR1 SGHNT, CDR2 YYREEE (reference sequence). CDR3 in amino acids: CASSLGGRNTEAFF. The CDR3 nucleotides are TGTGCCAGCAGCTTGGGGGGGCGTAACACTGAAGCTTTCTTT.

The CDR3 nucleotides are TGCGCCAGCAGTCAATCACAGGGAGCGCATAGTTCGGGCACTGAAGCTTTCTTT. Amino acid sequence: CASSQSQGAHSSGTEAFF. The J gene is TRBJ1-1, the V gene TRBV23-1, with a tentative D call TRBD1 (6 bases). TRBV23-1 falls under the ORF class, with uncertain function. V lost 0 bases to trimming and J lost 4 bases, with 21 bases between them. This CDR3 has 18 amino acids.

The rearrangement links TRBV6-6 to TRBJ2-3; 11 nucleotides line up with TRBD2. V gave up 6 bases and J gave up 3 bases; unmatched junction bases: 8. The CDR3 is 16 amino acids. The germline gives CDR1 MNHNY, CDR2 SVGAGI (reference sequence). CDR3 region: CASSSTGTSGTDTQYF. For the CDR3, the DNA is TGTGCCAGCAGCAGCACCGGGACTAGCGGAACAGATACGCAGTATTTT.

V and J are TRBV28 and TRBJ2-2; 9 nucleotides align to TRBD2. Looked up from germline, CDR1 is MDHEN and CDR2 is SYDVKM. The CDR3 covers 16 residues. V shed 6 bases, J shed 6 bases, and the junction held 11 bases outside the gene matches. The CDR3 reads CASRKGGLAGSGELFF. CDR3 nucleotides: TGTGCCAGCAGAAAGGGGGGTCTAGCGGGATCCGGGGAGCTGTTTTTT. Full variable domain (remainder filled in from reference TRBV28 and TRBJ2-2): DVKVTQSSRYLVKRTGEKVFLECVQDMDHENMFWYRQDPGLGLRLIYFSYDVKMKEKGDIPEGYSVSREKKERFSLILESASTNQTSMYLCASRKGGLAGSGELFFGEGSRLTVL.

The DNA for the CDR3 is TGTGCCAGCAGCAAACGGGGGGCTTCCTACAATGAGCAGTTCTTC. Translated, it gives CASSKRGASYNEQFF. This chain uses TRBV21-1 with TRBJ2-1; the listed D gene, TRBD2, was not tested against the DNA. TRBV21-1 is designated a pseudogene. The CDR3 loop spans 15 amino acids.

This clone was counted only a few times. The J gene is TRBJ1-1, the V gene TRBV4-1; D unclear. Trimming took off 1 base at V and 7 bases at J, with 10 bases between the two ends. The CDR3 consists of 13 residues. The germline V gene has CDR1 MGHRA and CDR2 YSYEKL. CDR3 nucleotides: TGCGCCAGCAGCCAAGGGGCCATCCTTGAAGCTTTCTTT. Amino acids: CASSQGAILEAFF.

This chain links TRBV20-1 with TRBJ2-7; 9 bases map to TRBD1. This CDR3 comprises 11 residues. CDR1 and CDR2 from the germline V gene are DFQATT and SNEGSKA (reference sequence). V lost 5 bases, J lost 6 bases, and 2 bases stayed unmatched. The CDR3 DNA reads TGCAGTGCTGTGACAGGGGGCGAGCAGTACTTC. This gives the protein CSAVTGGEQYF.

This clone was seen only a few times. The chain links TRBV5-4 to TRBJ2-3; 9 positions agree with TRBD2. V was clipped by 4 bases and J by 1 base; unmatched bases: 1. The germline CDR1 and CDR2 sequences are SGHNT and YYREEE (reference sequence). This CDR3 region has 14 residues. The CDR3 DNA is TGTGCCAGCAGCCGGACTAGCGGCACAGATACGCAGTATTTT. Translating it yields CASSRTSGTDTQYF.

This clone was recorded a few times. The CDR3 DNA reads TGTGCCAGCAGTTTAATGGACAGGGGGCGAGAGACCCAGTACTTC. Its translation: CASSLMDRGRETQYF. This chain connects TRBV28 to TRBJ2-5; 11 bases are a match to TRBD1. This CDR3 has 15 amino acids. CDR1 is MDHEN and CDR2 is SYDVKM in the germline V gene. J gave up 4 bases and V 2 bases, and 3 bases lay outside the gene matches.